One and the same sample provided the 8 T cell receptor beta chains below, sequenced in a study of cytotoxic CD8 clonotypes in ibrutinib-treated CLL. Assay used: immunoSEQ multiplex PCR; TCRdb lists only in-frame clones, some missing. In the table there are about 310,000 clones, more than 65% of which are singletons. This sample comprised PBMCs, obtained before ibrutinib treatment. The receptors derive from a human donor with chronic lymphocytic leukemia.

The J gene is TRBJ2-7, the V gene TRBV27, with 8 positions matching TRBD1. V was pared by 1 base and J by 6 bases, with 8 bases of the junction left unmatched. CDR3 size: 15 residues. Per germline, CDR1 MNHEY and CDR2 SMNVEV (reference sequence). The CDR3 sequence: CASSLFRGQGREQYF. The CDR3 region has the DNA TGTGCCAGCAGTTTATTCCGCGGACAGGGACGCGAGCAGTACTTC.

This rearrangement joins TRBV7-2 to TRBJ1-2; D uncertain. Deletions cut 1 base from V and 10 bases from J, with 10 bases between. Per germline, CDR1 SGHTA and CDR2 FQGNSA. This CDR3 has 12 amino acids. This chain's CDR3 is CASSLGVDAYTF. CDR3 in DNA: TGTGCCAGCAGCTTAGGGGTGGATGCCTACACCTTC.

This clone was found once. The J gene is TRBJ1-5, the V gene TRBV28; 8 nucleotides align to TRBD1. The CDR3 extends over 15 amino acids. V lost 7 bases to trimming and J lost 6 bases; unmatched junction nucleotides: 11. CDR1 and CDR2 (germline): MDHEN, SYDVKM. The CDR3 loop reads CASTGARGLSQPQHF. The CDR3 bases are TGTGCCAGCACCGGGGCCAGGGGGCTAAGTCAGCCCCAGCATTTT.

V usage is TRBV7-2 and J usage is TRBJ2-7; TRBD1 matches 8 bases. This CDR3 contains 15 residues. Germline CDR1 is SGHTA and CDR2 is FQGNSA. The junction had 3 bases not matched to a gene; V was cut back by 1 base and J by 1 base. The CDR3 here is CASSLVQGASYEQYF. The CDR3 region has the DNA TGTGCCAGCAGCTTAGTGCAGGGGGCATCCTACGAGCAGTACTTC.

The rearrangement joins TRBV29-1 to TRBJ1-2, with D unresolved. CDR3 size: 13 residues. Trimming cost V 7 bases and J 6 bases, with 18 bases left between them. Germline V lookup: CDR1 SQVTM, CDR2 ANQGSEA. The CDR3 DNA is TGCAGCGCGTTCGGACTTCCCCGCGATGGCTACACCTTC. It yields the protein CSAFGLPRDGYTF.

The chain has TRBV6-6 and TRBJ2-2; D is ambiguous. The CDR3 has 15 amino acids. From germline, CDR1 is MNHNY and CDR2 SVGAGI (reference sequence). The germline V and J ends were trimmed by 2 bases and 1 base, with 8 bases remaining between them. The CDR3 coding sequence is TGTGCCAGCAGTTACGGTTTGGGGAACACCGGGGAGCTGTTTTTT. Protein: CASSYGLGNTGELFF.

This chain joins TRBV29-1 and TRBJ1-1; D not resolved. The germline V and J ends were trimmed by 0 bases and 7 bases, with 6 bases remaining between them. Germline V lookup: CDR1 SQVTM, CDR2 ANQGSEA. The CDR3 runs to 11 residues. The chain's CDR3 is CSVEEGFEAFF. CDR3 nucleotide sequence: TGCAGCGTTGAAGAAGGGTTTGAAGCTTTCTTT.

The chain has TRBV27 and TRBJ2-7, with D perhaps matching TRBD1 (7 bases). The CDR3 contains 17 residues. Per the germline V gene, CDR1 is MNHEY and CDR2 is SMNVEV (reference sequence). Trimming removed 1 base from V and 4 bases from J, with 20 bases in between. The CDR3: CASSLYLGGTAKYEQYF. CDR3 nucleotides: TGTGCCAGCAGTTTATATCTAGGGGGGACAGCAAAATACGAGCAGTACTTC.